This is a list of T cell receptor beta chains from one sample in a study of blood T cell repertoires in COVID-19. Sequencing used immunoSEQ multiplex PCR; TCRdb keeps in-frame clones, though not all of them. This table has about 250,000 clones, 70% to 80% appearing once. Sequencing was carried out using peripheral blood. The origin of the receptors is a woman older than 75 with acute or convalescent COVID-19. Each CDR3 is given with its conserved first and last residue. Each record gives: V gene, CDR3 length, D gene, J gene, clone size, CDR3 DNA, CDR3 protein. A D gene is named only where the DNA matches it firmly. The size entry is marked missing in some rows and otherwise reads once, few, many or a size class.

TRBV19	15	NA	TRBJ1-6	few	TGTGCCAGTAGTATCCCACAGGGTCCACGGTCACCCCTCCACTTT	CASSIPQGPRSPLHF
TRBV5-1	14	NA	TRBJ1-4	NA	TGCGCCAGCAGCTTCCAGGGCTCGGATGAAAAACTGTTTTTT	CASSFQGSDEKLFF
TRBV7-9	16	TRBD1	TRBJ2-3	few	TGTGCCAGCAGCTACTCCGGGACAGGGTGGGCAGATACGCAGTATTTT	CASSYSGTGWADTQYF
TRBV23-1	14	NA	TRBJ2-3	once	TGCGCCAGCAGTCAATTGTGGGTCGGGGATACGCAGTATTTT	CASSQLWVGDTQYF
TRBV24-1	14	TRBD2	TRBJ2-3	NA	TGTGCCACCAGTCCTAGCGGTGGGGGAGATACGCAGTATTTT	CATSPSGGGDTQYF
TRBV6-2/TRBV6-3	18	TRBD2	TRBJ2-4	NA	TGTGCCAGCAGTTCTGGTCTAGCGGGAGGGCTAGCCAAAAACATTCAGTACTTC	CASSSGLAGGLAKNIQYF
TRBV30	12	NA	TRBJ1-2	NA	TGTGCCTGGTTGGAGAGGGGGTATGGCTACACCTTC	CAWLERGYGYTF
TRBV2	13	TRBD2	TRBJ2-1	NA	TGTGCCAGCAGTGGGGTTAGCGGGACCGACCCGTTCTTC	CASSGVSGTDPFF
TRBV5-8	14	NA	TRBJ2-3	NA	TGTGCCAGCAGCACCTTATGGAGGACAGATACGCAGTATTTT	CASSTLWRTDTQYF
TRBV9	14	NA	TRBJ1-2	NA	TGTGCCAGCAGCGTAGGAGGGAGGGACTATGGCTACACCTTC	CASSVGGRDYGYTF
TRBV6-5	15	NA	TRBJ1-3	NA	TGTGCCAGCAGTTACGCAACAGGTTCAGGAAACACCATATATTTT	CASSYATGSGNTIYF
TRBV6-5	14	TRBD1	TRBJ1-1	NA	TGTGCCAGCAGTCAACAGGGGGCGGGTACTGAAGCTTTCTTT	CASSQQGAGTEAFF
TRBV5-1	14	TRBD1	TRBJ1-1	few	TGCGCCAGCAGCTTAGATGGGACAGACACTGAAGCTTTCTTT	CASSLDGTDTEAFF
TRBV4-1	13	NA	TRBJ2-7	NA	TGCGCCAGCAGTAGGGACACTTACTACGAGCAGTACTTC	CASSRDTYYEQYF
TRBV5-4	17	NA	TRBJ2-1	NA	TGTGCCAGCAGCTTGGTGACCAACCCTAGAGCCTACAATGAGCAGTTCTTC	CASSLVTNPRAYNEQFF
TRBV15	14	NA	TRBJ1-1	NA	TGTGCCACCAGCGGCAGGGGTATGAACACTGAAGCTTTCTTT	CATSGRGMNTEAFF
TRBV6-6	15	TRBD2	TRBJ2-5	few	TGTGCCAGCAGCCGCCAGGCGGGGGGCCAAGAGACCCAGTACTTC	CASSRQAGGQETQYF
TRBV27	15	TRBD1	TRBJ1-1	NA	TGTGCCAGCAGACCAACGTTCGACAGGGGAACTGAAGCTTTCTTT	CASRPTFDRGTEAFF
TRBV15	16	NA	TRBJ2-1	NA	TGTGCCACCAGCAGAGTAAGTGGGACTCTTTACTTGAAGCAGTTCTTC	CATSRVSGTLYLKQFF
TRBV19	15	NA	TRBJ2-2	NA	TGTGCCAGTAGTACCATAGAAATGTTCACCGGGGAGCTGTTTTTT	CASSTIEMFTGELFF
TRBV11-1	16	TRBD2	TRBJ2-1	NA	TGTGCCAGCAGCTTAATGACTAGCGGGGGGCCCAATGAGCAGTTCTTC	CASSLMTSGGPNEQFF
TRBV18	14	TRBD1	TRBJ2-3	NA	TGTGCCAGCTCACCACTGGACAGGGGAGATACGCAGTATTTT	CASSPLDRGDTQYF
TRBV7-9	15	TRBD2	TRBJ2-7	NA	TGTGCCAGCAGCCAAGGACTAGCGGCCTCCTACGAGCAGTACTTC	CASSQGLAASYEQYF
TRBV3-1/TRBV3-2	12	NA	TRBJ1-1	NA	TGTGCCAGCAGCCACTCGAACGGTGAAGCTTTCTTT	CASSHSNGEAFF
TRBV5-6	17	NA	TRBJ2-6	NA	TGTGCCAGCAGCTTCGGACAGTCGTACTCTGGGGCCAACGTCCTGACTTTC	CASSFGQSYSGANVLTF
TRBV3-1/TRBV3-2	18	TRBD1	TRBJ1-6	NA	TGTGCCAGCAGCCGTCGACAGGGCCCTAGCTCCTATAATTCACCCCTCCACTTT	CASSRRQGPSSYNSPLHF
TRBV5-5	16	NA	TRBJ1-1	NA	TGTGCCAGCAGCTTGGCCAACAACAGAGCTAACACTGAAGCTTTCTTT	CASSLANNRANTEAFF
TRBV12-5	13	TRBD2	TRBJ2-7	NA	TGTGCTAGTGGGCGGGGGAGCTCCTACGAGCAGTACTTC	CASGRGSSYEQYF
TRBV9	15	TRBD2	TRBJ2-3	NA	TGTGCCAGCGGGTTAGCGGGGGGCCGCACAGATACGCAGTATTTT	CASGLAGGRTDTQYF
TRBV5-1	18	NA	TRBJ2-2	few	TGCGCCAGCAGCCTATATAGCAGGGGATATTCGAACACCGGGGAGCTGTTTTTT	CASSLYSRGYSNTGELFF
TRBV19	17	TRBD1	TRBJ1-5	NA	TGTGCCAGTAGTGTAACTAGGGATGGGACAGGGGGTCAGCCCCAGCATTTT	CASSVTRDGTGGQPQHF
TRBV7-2	16	TRBD2	TRBJ2-4	NA	TGTGCCAGCAGCTTATCCGGCGGGAGTCTGGGAAACATTCAGTACTTC	CASSLSGGSLGNIQYF
TRBV10-1	14	NA	TRBJ2-5	NA	TGCGCCAGCGTCCTAGTACTCTACCAAGAGACCCAGTACTTC	CASVLVLYQETQYF
TRBV9	14	NA	TRBJ1-6	NA	TGTGCCAGCAGCGTAGCAGGGTTGAATTCACCCCTCCACTTT	CASSVAGLNSPLHF
TRBV18	14	NA	TRBJ1-1	NA	TGTGCCAGCTCACAAACAGGATCGAACACTGAAGCTTTCTTT	CASSQTGSNTEAFF
TRBV5-6	15	NA	TRBJ2-3	once	TGTGCCAGCAGCTTGGGCATCAGGGGATCAGATACGCAGTATTTT	CASSLGIRGSDTQYF
TRBV28	14	NA	TRBJ2-7	NA	TGTGCCAGCAGTCCGGGACAAGCCCCCTACGAGCAGTACTTC	CASSPGQAPYEQYF
TRBV7-2	16	TRBD1	TRBJ1-3	NA	TGTGCCAGCAGCTTAGCCCGACAGGGCCTAGGAAACACCATATATTTT	CASSLARQGLGNTIYF
TRBV6-6	16	TRBD1	TRBJ1-3	few	TGTGCCAGCAGTAACCGACAGGGGGAAGGTGGAAACACCATATATTTT	CASSNRQGEGGNTIYF
TRBV27	18	TRBD2	TRBJ2-3	NA	TGTGCCAGCCCGCCTGCGATCCCGAGCGGGAGGTTTGCAGATACGCAGTATTTT	CASPPAIPSGRFADTQYF
TRBV3-1/TRBV3-2	14	TRBD1	TRBJ2-3	NA	TGTGCCAGCAGCCGGACAGGTCGCGTAGATACGCAGTATTTT	CASSRTGRVDTQYF
TRBV11-2	15	NA	TRBJ2-5	few	TGTGCCAGCAGCTTAGGAGGGGTAGCGGAAGAGACCCAGTACTTC	CASSLGGVAEETQYF
TRBV7-2	13	NA	TRBJ2-2	NA	TGTGCCAGCAGCTTGACAGTCACCGGGGAGCTGTTTTTT	CASSLTVTGELFF
TRBV19	15	NA	TRBJ2-2	NA	TGTGCCAGTAGTATAGAGTTCGCGAACACCGGGGAGCTGTTTTTT	CASSIEFANTGELFF